The clone carrying this TCR beta chain turned up a few times. Antigen specificity is unknown. The CDR3 consists of 15 residues. The germline gives CDR1 LNHNV, CDR2 YYDKDF (reference sequence). Germline trimming cut 0 bases from V and 4 bases from J; bases unmatched to any gene: 2. The data originate from a study of T cell responses to AZD1222 COVID-19 vaccine. Clones were sequenced by immunoSEQ multiplex PCR, and TCRdb holds only the in-frame ones, with some missing. The sample has about 85,000 clones, about 86% seen once; the top ten hold around 6.7%. Study-level results: Baseline seropositivity occurred in only six AZD1222 recipients. A mostly white British donor set with more females was recruited, and clonal diversity was possibly underestimated.

This TCR was sampled from an adult in good health. The rearrangement links TRBV15 to TRBJ2-1, with 8 nucleotides matching TRBD2. The material was peripheral blood, obtained on day 0 of AZD1222 vaccination. In DNA form, the CDR3 reads TGTGCCACCAGCAGAGAAGCGGGAGAATACAATGAGCAGTTCTTC. Encoded protein: CATSREAGEYNEQFF.